This TCR beta chain was captured in a study of T cells in localized non-small cell lung cancer (dated by TCRdb to the early 2020s). About the full investigation: T cell repertoires of more than 200 early-stage NSCLC patients were analyzed, with tumors being compared against uninvolved tumor-adjacent lungs. The cohort comprised around 240 treatment-naïve NSCLC patients with resected, localized lung tumors. The mean age of the NSCLC patients was roughly 70 years, with roughly 120 men and around 100 women.

At diagnosis, peripheral blood, uninvolved tumor-adjacent lung and tumor were collected and stored as a combination of fresh-frozen and FFPE material. For TCR repertoire profiling, the blood samples were analyzed as peripheral blood mononuclear cells. V and J lose 2 bases and 0 bases, and a span of 12 bases separates them. CDR1 and CDR2 are drawn from the germline V gene (reference sequence): SEHNR, FQNEAQ. Inclusive of the bounding cysteine and phenylalanine, the CDR3 is 16 residues long. Only the CDR3 DNA stays, 48 bases, in frame from base 1. TCR beta CDR3 regions were sequenced from DNA using the immunoSEQ Assay. Turning to the authors' computational methods: To compute T cell density, TCR beta template counts were normalized to usable DNA, which was estimated by amplifying housekeeping genes. Using the preseqR package, richness was estimated by extrapolating to 120,000 templates for tissue samples and 400,000 templates for PBMC samples. Clonality was calculated as one minus Pielou's evenness. Tissue-enriched TCRs were identified by differential abundance testing using productive amino-acid clonotypes, minimum total count 5 and alpha 0.1. The Jaccard Index and the Morisita Overlap Index were used to quantify repertoire overlap between compartments. GLIPH clustered TCR beta CDR3s with public tetramer-defined viral CDR3s; viral motifs required at least three viral sequences plus V-gene enrichment. In its TCRdb copy, this immuneACCESS table keeps in-frame sequences only and misses some clones. Where compared with another copy, unresolved V genes explain less than half of these, and the others have no known cause. From that table come the V and J calls and clone size; the DNA was used to work out D and trimming. This sample is represented by 40,000 to 50,000 clones; about 86% of them were singletons. The ten biggest clones cover less than 9% of the sample.

Concerning this clone: Its binding antigen is unknown. It has no much larger one-base neighbor in the sample; base qualities were not kept.

General conclusions and limits of the study: Higher blood T cell density associated with longer overall survival, while higher adjacent-lung clonality associated with shorter survival. Because the study design was exploratory, TCR variables were selected using unadjusted p-values without false-discovery rate correction. Because multi-region sequencing of the tumors was not done, intratumor heterogeneity could not be ruled out. A median of roughly 58 of the top 100 tumor clones were detected in paired uninvolved adjacent lung, and around 30 of these tumor clones were also found among the top 100 clones of the paired uninvolved adjacent lung. The highest T cell clonality was observed in uninvolved tumor-adjacent lung, where clonality exceeded that of tumor, suggesting that antigenic responses were more focused in uninvolved tumor-adjacent lung.

Here the sequenced sample was peripheral blood, taken before any cancer treatment. This chain joins TRBV7-9 to TRBJ2-3; the D gene remains uncertain. The sequence came from a woman aged 18-49 years with stage III lung adenocarcinoma. The CDR3 region has the sequence CASSLLALGSTDTQYF. In nucleotide form, the sequence is TGTGCCAGCAGCTTATTAGCATTAGGAAGCACAGATACGCAGTATTTT.